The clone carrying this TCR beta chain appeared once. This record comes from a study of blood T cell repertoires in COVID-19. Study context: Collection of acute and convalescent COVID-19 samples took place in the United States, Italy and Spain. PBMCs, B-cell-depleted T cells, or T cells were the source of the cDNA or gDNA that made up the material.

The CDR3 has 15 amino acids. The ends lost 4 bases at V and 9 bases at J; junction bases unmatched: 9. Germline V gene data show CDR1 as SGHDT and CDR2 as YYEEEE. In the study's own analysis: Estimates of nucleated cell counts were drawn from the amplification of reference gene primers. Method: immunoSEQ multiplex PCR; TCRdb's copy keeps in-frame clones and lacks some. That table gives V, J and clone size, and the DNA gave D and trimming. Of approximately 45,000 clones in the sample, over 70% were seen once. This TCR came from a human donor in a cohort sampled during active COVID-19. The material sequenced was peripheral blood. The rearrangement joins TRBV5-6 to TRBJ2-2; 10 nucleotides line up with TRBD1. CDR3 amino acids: CASSRDRGRSWELFF. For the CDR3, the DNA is TGTGCCAGCAGCAGGGACAGGGGAAGAAGTTGGGAGCTGTTTTTT.